The next 25 T cell receptor delta chains were all read from a single sample in a study of Vδ1+ human thymocytes. Study results and caveats: Thymic TRG and TRD repertoires appeared highly polyclonal, with Gaussian CDR3 length distributions.

No antigen is known for these receptors. Sequences come from RNA converted to cDNA by reverse transcription. Pooled V-gene forward primers with one constant-region reverse primer generated the CDR3 amplicons by multiplex PCR. TCRdb re-called clones from the multiplex PCR reads using CATT. The repertoire includes 70,000 to 90,000 delta-chain clones, about 30% of them detected once, and about 0.24% sits in the top ten. Source material: Vdelta1+ gamma-delta thymocytes from the thymus. Subset denoted: FACS-sorted CD3+ TCRalphabeta- TCRVdelta1+ TCRVdelta2- thymocytes. The receptors here all came from a boy younger than two who had congenital heart surgery.

This clone was seen only a few times. The chain uses TRDV1 and TRDJ1, with D perhaps matching TRDD3 (5 bases). This CDR3 spans 18 amino acids. Looked up from germline, CDR1 is TSWWSYY and CDR2 is QGS. With 2 bases removed from V and 1 base from J, the gap between germline ends came to 20 bases. CDR3 DNA sequence: TGTGCTCTTGGGGAAAACCTTTTTCAGCTGGGCGTCACCGATAAACTCATCTTT. Translating it yields CALGENLFQLGVTDKLIF.

The genes are TRDV1 and TRDJ1; D call uncertain. The CDR3 is 15 amino acids. CDR1 TSWWSYY and CDR2 QGS come from the germline V gene. V dropped 0 bases and J dropped 4 bases, with 12 bases sitting between them. For the CDR3, the DNA is TGTGCTCTTGGGGAACTCCACCCCCCCTTCGATAAACTCATCTTT. Translated: CALGELHPPFDKLIF.

The chain has TRDV1 and TRDJ1; D is undetermined. V was clipped by 0 bases and J by 0 bases, with 32 bases between them. The germline CDR1 and CDR2 sequences are TSWWSYY and QGS. This CDR3 region has 23 residues. CDR3 sequence reads: CALGELVYPSTPHRHSYTDKLIF. CDR3 bases: TGTGCTCTTGGGGAACTAGTATACCCCTCCACCCCCCATCGTCACAGTTACACCGATAAACTCATCTTT.

This clone was seen a handful of times. This sequence joins TRDV1 and TRDJ1, with D perhaps TRDD3 (6 bases). The germline gives CDR1 TSWWSYY, CDR2 QGS. V was trimmed by 4 bases and J by 0 bases, leaving 30 bases between them. This CDR3 has 21 residues. Written as DNA, the CDR3 is TGTGCTCTTGGGGTCCACCCCCGGGGGGGGGTGCCGGGGATTTACACCGATAAACTCATCTTT. It yields the protein CALGVHPRGGVPGIYTDKLIF.

There are a few counts of this clone. J is TRDJ1 and V is TRDV1; 9 bases are shared with TRDD3. Germline-derived CDR1 and CDR2 are TSWWSYY and QGS. The CDR3 is 26 residues long. With 0 bases clipped from V and 1 base from J, the junction kept 33 bases outside the gene matches. The CDR3 spells CALGELELVLRSGWGIRMELTDKLIF. The CDR3 coding sequence is TGTGCTCTTGGGGAACTAGAACTCGTCCTACGATCGGGCTGGGGGATCCGAATGGAACTCACCGATAAACTCATCTTT.

V is TRDV1 and J is TRDJ2, with 9 bases fitting TRDD3. Looked up from germline, CDR1 is TSWWSYY and CDR2 is QGS. The CDR3 contains 20 residues. With V trimmed by 0 bases and J by 1 base, 12 bases remained unmatched. The CDR3 here is CALGELYSQGGILLTAQLFF. Written as DNA, the CDR3 is TGTGCTCTTGGGGAACTATATAGCCAGGGGGGGATACTTTTGACAGCACAACTCTTCTTT.

The chain has TRDV1 and TRDJ1; 13 bases align to TRDD3. Trimming cost V 0 bases and J 3 bases; bases outside gene matches: 10. Germline V gene data show CDR1 as TSWWSYY and CDR2 as QGS. The CDR3 contains 19 residues. The CDR3 DNA reads as TGTGCTCTTGGGGAACTTGCGCTCCTACTGGGGGATACGCCCGATAAACTCATCTTT. This gives the protein CALGELALLLGDTPDKLIF.

V is TRDV1 and J is TRDJ1; maybe TRDD3 (6 bases). Trimming shortened V by 0 bases and J by 5 bases, and 25 bases separated the two germline ends. The CDR3 has 19 residues. Germline values: CDR1 TSWWSYY, CDR2 QGS. CDR3 in amino acids: CALGELCCSTGIELDKLIF. The CDR3 bases are TGTGCTCTTGGGGAACTCTGCTGTTCTACTGGGATAGAGTTGGATAAACTCATCTTT.

The gene calls are TRDV1 and TRDJ1; D not certain. Trimming shortened V by 0 bases and J by 1 base, and 21 bases separated the two germline ends. CDR1 TSWWSYY and CDR2 QGS come from the germline V gene. This CDR3 is 19 amino acids long. In nucleotides, the CDR3 is TGTGCTCTTGGGGAACTAGATCGTAACCTAGGGCCCCTCACCGATAAACTCATCTTT. As protein: CALGELDRNLGPLTDKLIF.

J is TRDJ1 and V is TRDV1, with D tentatively TRDD3 (6 bases). There are 15 residues in the CDR3. The V gene lost 1 base and the J gene lost 2 bases, with 11 bases spanning the gap. The germline V gene encodes CDR1 TSWWSYY and CDR2 QGS. CDR3 in amino acids: CALGEPGGKTDKLIF. The CDR3 DNA is TGTGCTCTTGGGGAACCCGGGGGAAAGACCGATAAACTCATCTTT.

This clone was counted a single time. This chain joins TRDV1 and TRDJ1, with 11 bases aligning to TRDD3. Germline trimming cut 0 bases from V and 0 bases from J; bases unmatched to any gene: 18. Germline assignment: CDR1 TSWWSYY and CDR2 QGS. CDR3 length equals 22 residues. The CDR3 nucleotides are TGTGCTCTTGGGGAACTAAGGCTGGGCTGGGGGATACCACTACCGAACACCGATAAACTCATCTTT. It specifies CALGELRLGWGIPLPNTDKLIF.

The V gene is TRDV1, the J gene TRDJ1; tentatively, D is TRDD3 (5 bases). Trimming took 3 bases from V and 2 from J, leaving 25 bases between them. CDR3 size: 19 residues. Germline CDR1 TSWWSYY, CDR2 QGS. The CDR3 DNA follows: TGTGCTCTTGGGGAGCCTCGAATCACTCGTACTATGGGGACCGATAAACTCATCTTT. This gives the protein CALGEPRITRTMGTDKLIF.

This chain connects TRDV1 to TRDJ1, with D uncertain. Looked up from germline, CDR1 is TSWWSYY and CDR2 is QGS. V dropped 3 bases and J dropped 1 base, with 15 bases sitting between them. There are 16 residues in the CDR3. The CDR3 nucleotides read TGTGCTCTTGGGGATCGGGTTCGTTTTTTCACCGATAAACTCATCTTT. Its protein is CALGDRVRFFTDKLIF.

This chain uses TRDV1 with TRDJ1; 8 nucleotides line up with TRDD3. V was clipped by 7 bases and J by 7 bases; unmatched bases: 14. Per germline, CDR1 TSWWSYY and CDR2 QGS. This CDR3 spans 15 amino acids. CDR3 bases: TGTGCTCTTGTACGAGGGGGGATAGTGAGCGCTAAACTCATCTTT. Amino acids: CALVRGGIVSAKLIF.

This chain connects TRDV3 to TRDJ1; 8 nucleotides match TRDD3. CDR1 and CDR2 from the germline V gene are TVYSNPD and GDNSRS (reference sequence). The V gene end was trimmed by 4 bases and the J gene end by 0 bases; junction bases not matched to a gene: 16. This CDR3 region has 17 residues. The DNA of the CDR3 is TGTGCCTACCAGAAACTCCCTGGGGGACGATACACCGATAAACTCATCTTT. It translates to CAYQKLPGGRYTDKLIF.

This clone was detected only a few times. This chain uses TRDV2 with TRDJ1; TRDD3 agrees at 8 bases. The CDR3 has 15 amino acids. Per the germline V gene, CDR1 is GEAIGNYY and CDR2 is EKD. V lost 0 bases to trimming and J lost 6 bases; unmatched junction nucleotides: 8. CDR3 protein: CACDTGMGDPNKLIF. In DNA, the CDR3 is TGTGCCTGTGACACCGGGATGGGGGATCCAAATAAACTCATCTTT.

A note on this clone: It may be a read error: a sequence one base away is much more abundant. This sequence joins TRDV2 and TRDJ2; 8 bases are a match to TRDD3. Germline V CDR1 and CDR2: GEAIGNYY, EKD. CDR3 length equals 17 residues. CDR3 bases: TGTGCCCGTGACACTGGGGGCCTCGAGCCATTGACAGCACAACTCTTCTTT. This codes for CARDTGGLEPLTAQLFF.

The table lists this clone with a few counts. J is TRDJ1 and V is TRDV1; 10 bases match TRDD3. Germline CDR1 TSWWSYY, CDR2 QGS. J gave up 0 bases and V 2 bases, and 15 bases lay outside the gene matches. This CDR3 contains 20 residues. As DNA, the CDR3 is TGTGCTCTTGGGGAAGGTCTTTCCTCGGGGGATACGCTCGACACCGATAAACTCATCTTT. Translation: CALGEGLSSGDTLDTDKLIF.

The chain recombines TRDV1 with TRDJ1; 9 bases fit TRDD3. The CDR3 spans 19 residues. Germline CDR1 is TSWWSYY and CDR2 is QGS. The J segment lost 1 base and the V segment lost 7 bases, leaving 19 bases of the junction unmatched. CDR3 DNA: TGTGCTCTTGCGATCAAACTACGGTGGGGGATAATGAGCACCGATAAACTCATCTTT. It specifies CALAIKLRWGIMSTDKLIF.

The rearrangement uses TRDV2 and TRDJ1, with a possible D match to TRDD3 (6 bases). The CDR3 runs 20 residues. Deletions cut 0 bases from V and 2 bases from J, with 27 bases between. The germline V gene has CDR1 GEAIGNYY and CDR2 EKD. CDR3 sequence: CACDTKNSRYAEGGTDKLIF. In nucleotides, the CDR3 is TGTGCCTGTGACACCAAAAATTCGAGATACGCGGAAGGGGGTACCGATAAACTCATCTTT.

This clone was detected only a few times. The chain employs TRDV1 and TRDJ1; D call uncertain. Per the germline V gene, CDR1 is TSWWSYY and CDR2 is QGS. Trimming left V 3 bases short and J 2 bases short, with 22 bases between. This CDR3 comprises 18 residues. The CDR3: CALGDPPGRGKETDKLIF. In DNA form, the CDR3 reads TGTGCTCTTGGGGACCCACCCGGGCGAGGGAAGGAAACCGATAAACTCATCTTT.

V gene TRDV1 combines with J gene TRDJ1; 9 nucleotides match TRDD3. CDR3 length: 20 amino acids. V shed 2 bases and J 1 base; nucleotides not matched to a gene: 17. Germline assignment: CDR1 TSWWSYY and CDR2 QGS. CDR3: CALGESGPALGDRGTDKLIF. In DNA, the CDR3 is TGTGCTCTTGGGGAATCGGGTCCCGCCCTGGGGGATCGGGGCACCGATAAACTCATCTTT.

This clone has a handful of counts. The chain joins TRDV1 to TRDJ1; TRDD3 aligns across 8 bases. V dropped 4 bases and J dropped 4; count of bases not matched to a gene: 26. This CDR3 contains 21 residues. Per the germline V gene, CDR1 is TSWWSYY and CDR2 is QGS. CDR3 bases: TGTGCTCTTGGGGGACTCCGGCCTTCCGGGCGAGGGCTGGGGGAAGACGATAAACTCATCTTT. It is translated as CALGGLRPSGRGLGEDDKLIF.

This sequence joins TRDV1 and TRDJ1, with a weak D call TRDD3 (6 bases). Trimming pared 3 bases from V and 1 base from J, leaving 24 bases between. CDR3 length: 19 residues. The germline V gene encodes CDR1 TSWWSYY and CDR2 QGS. The CDR3 DNA reads TGTGCTCTTGGGGAGATAACTACAATTGGGGGGCTTTGCACCGATAAACTCATCTTT. Its protein is CALGEITTIGGLCTDKLIF.

This clone was detected only a few times. The chain carries TRDV1 and TRDJ1; 8 positions match TRDD3. Germline trimming cut 5 bases from V and 7 bases from J; bases unmatched to any gene: 18. Germline values: CDR1 TSWWSYY, CDR2 QGS. This CDR3 has 17 amino acids. The CDR3 here is CALGKTTLGDREGKLIF. CDR3 nucleotide sequence: TGTGCTCTTGGGAAAACGACGCTGGGGGACCGGGAAGGTAAACTCATCTTT.